One and the same sample provided the 32 T cell receptor beta chains below, sequenced in a study of T cell changes during pregnancy in multiple sclerosis. The repertoire was sequenced with immunoSEQ multiplex PCR; TCRdb's copy has only in-frame clones and lacks some. The sample records around 59,000 clones, 90% to 95% being singletons. Sample: CD8+ T cells from peripheral blood mononuclear cells, taken in the second trimester of pregnancy. The receptors stem from a female donor with multiple sclerosis, enrolled in a pregnancy study.

The rearrangement joins TRBV7-9 to TRBJ2-2; maybe TRBD1 (6 bases). V lost 1 base, J lost 8 bases, and 11 bases lay in between. Germline values: CDR1 SEHNR, CDR2 FQNEAQ (reference sequence). The CDR3 runs to 14 residues. In DNA form, the CDR3 reads TGTGCCAGCAGCTTAGTGGACAGCACGGGGGAGCTGTTTTTT. Protein product: CASSLVDSTGELFF.

The V call is TRBV4-1, the J call TRBJ2-1; TRBD1 aligns across 7 bases. The junction had 10 bases not matched to a gene; V was cut back by 4 bases and J by 10 bases. CDR3 length: 14 residues. Germline V gene data show CDR1 as MGHRA and CDR2 as YSYEKL. The CDR3 DNA reads TGCGCCAGCAGCCCGTTGACAGGGTCATCCGAGCAGTTCTTC. Protein sequence: CASSPLTGSSEQFF.

V is TRBV7-3 and J is TRBJ2-1; 9 positions agree with TRBD2. Germline lookup yields CDR1 SGHTA and CDR2 FQGTGA. This CDR3 spans 15 amino acids. With V trimmed by 3 bases and J by 5 bases, 5 bases remained unmatched. CDR3 region: CASSFGLASHNEQFF. CDR3 in DNA: TGTGCCAGCAGCTTCGGACTAGCGAGCCACAATGAGCAGTTCTTC.

The chain combines TRBV6-1 with TRBJ1-2; 8 bases agree with TRBD1. From germline, CDR1 is MNHNS and CDR2 SASEGT. This CDR3 is built from 13 residues. Unmatched junction bases numbered 13, after V lost 7 bases and J lost 12 bases. The CDR3: CASKGDRLERDTF. CDR3 bases: TGTGCCAGCAAGGGGGACAGGCTCGAAAGGGACACCTTC.

The chain has TRBV5-1 and TRBJ2-3; 10 bases fit TRBD1. The CDR3 has 19 amino acids. V was clipped by 5 bases and J by 4 bases; unmatched bases: 19. The germline CDR1 and CDR2 sequences are SGHRS and YFSETQ. The CDR3 loop reads CASREKGDRGPRKSDTQYF. CDR3 DNA: TGCGCCAGCAGAGAAAAGGGGGACAGGGGTCCGAGGAAGTCAGATACGCAGTATTTT.

This rearrangement joins TRBV7-9 to TRBJ1-4; D not certain. V lost 3 bases and J 4 bases, leaving 15 bases between the germline ends. The CDR3 is 16 amino acids. From germline, CDR1 is SEHNR and CDR2 FQNEAQ (reference sequence). The CDR3 sequence: CASSFEGGPYNEKLFF. CDR3 DNA: TGTGCCAGCAGCTTCGAGGGCGGGCCCTATAATGAAAAACTGTTTTTT. Together with reference TRBV7-9 and TRBJ1-4, the CDR3 gives the full variable domain: DTGVSQNPRHKITKRGQNVTFRCDPISEHNRLYWYRQTLGQGPEFLTYFQNEAQLEKSRLLSDRFSAERPKGSFSTLEIQRTEQGDSAMYLCASSFEGGPYNEKLFFGSGTQLSVL.

V is TRBV5-4 and J is TRBJ1-1; D is possibly TRBD1 (6 bases). The germline gives CDR1 SGHNT, CDR2 YYREEE (reference sequence). CDR3 length equals 13 residues. V was clipped by 5 bases and J by 6 bases, with 14 bases between them. As DNA, the CDR3 is TGTGCCAGCAGAATCTGGGAGGGGGCTGAAGCTTTCTTT. Encoded protein: CASRIWEGAEAFF.

CDR3 nucleotides: TGCAGCGCTACGGGACAGGGGGCCGGGGGCTACACCTTC. Residues: CSATGQGAGGYTF. The rearrangement joins TRBV29-1 to TRBJ1-2; 12 nucleotides agree with TRBD1. CDR1 and CDR2 (germline): SQVTM, ANQGSEA. The CDR3 consists of 13 residues. The V and J ends lost 7 bases and 8 bases, in that order; junction bases with no gene match: 8.

J is TRBJ2-1 and V is TRBV7-9, with TRBD1 as a possible D gene (5 bases). The CDR3 spans 15 residues. V lost 6 bases and J 0 bases, leaving 12 bases between the germline ends. CDR1 is SEHNR and CDR2 is FQNEAQ in the germline V gene (reference sequence). The CDR3: CASSRQFASYNEQFF. Here the CDR3 DNA reads TGTGCCAGCAGTCGACAGTTCGCCTCCTACAATGAGCAGTTCTTC.

Written as DNA, the CDR3 is TGTGCCAGCTTTGGACAGGGAGGACTAAATCAGCCCCAGCATTTT. The encoded protein is CASFGQGGLNQPQHF. The V call is TRBV21-1, the J call TRBJ1-5; TRBD1 was called by the table and not checked on the DNA. TRBV21-1 is assigned pseudogene status. The CDR3 is made up of 15 amino acids.

The CDR3 DNA reads as TGCGCCAGCAGCTTGGAGGAGGTTACCGGGGAGCTGTTTTTT. Encoded protein: CASSLEEVTGELFF. The V and J genes are TRBV5-1 and TRBJ2-2; D is possibly TRBD2 (5 bases). Trimming stripped 0 bases from V and 5 bases from J, with 8 bases between. This CDR3 contains 14 residues. The germline gives CDR1 SGHRS, CDR2 YFSETQ.

Only one count was recorded for this clone. CDR3 region: CASRERTGWYEQYF. CDR3 DNA sequence: TGTGCCAGCAGAGAAAGGACAGGGTGGTACGAGCAGTACTTC. This sequence joins TRBV6-1 and TRBJ2-7; 8 positions agree with TRBD1. CDR1 is MNHNS, CDR2 SASEGT, per germline. Trimming removed 6 bases from V and 4 bases from J; junction bases left unmatched: 8. The CDR3 contains 14 residues.

V and J are TRBV19 and TRBJ1-1; maybe TRBD1 (6 bases). Germline CDR1 reads LNHDA; CDR2 reads SQIVND (reference sequence). Trimming removed 2 bases at V and 5 bases at J, with 12 bases between. The CDR3 has 14 amino acids. DNA of the CDR3: TGTGCCAGTAGTATACTGGGGGCGAGTACTGAAGCTTTCTTT. Encoded protein: CASSILGASTEAFF.

The V gene is TRBV5-1, the J gene TRBJ2-2, with D unclear. This CDR3 is 12 amino acids long. V lost 5 bases, J lost 5 bases, and 7 bases lay in between. The germline gives CDR1 SGHRS, CDR2 YFSETQ. For the CDR3, the DNA is TGCGCCAGCAGAGTAGTAACCGGGGAGCTGTTTTTT. It is translated as CASRVVTGELFF.

This chain links TRBV7-2 with TRBJ2-2, with TRBD1 as a possible D gene (6 bases). The V and J ends lost 6 bases and 1 base respectively, with 12 bases between them. This CDR3 spans 15 amino acids. The V gene's germline CDR1 is SGHTA and CDR2 FQGNSA. CDR3 coding DNA: TGTGCCAGCAGACTAGAGGGACAGAACACCGGGGAGCTGTTTTTT. Protein product: CASRLEGQNTGELFF.

The chain carries TRBV18 and TRBJ2-7; TRBD2 might be the D (5 bases). The CDR3 runs 14 residues. Germline CDR1 is KGHSH and CDR2 is LQKENI. V shed 1 base and J shed 5 bases, with 12 bases lying between them. For the CDR3, the DNA is TGTGCCAGCTCACCACGAGGGAAGAACGACGAGCAGTACTTC. Its protein product is CASSPRGKNDEQYF.

J is TRBJ1-1 and V is TRBV6-1, with D unresolved. Trimming shortened V by 2 bases and J by 0 bases, and 16 bases separated the two germline ends. The CDR3 has 17 residues. Germline CDR1 reads MNHNS; CDR2 reads SASEGT. CDR3 amino acids: CASSEFGSGYMNTEAFF. The CDR3, as DNA: TGTGCCAGCAGTGAATTTGGCTCGGGGTACATGAACACTGAAGCTTTCTTT.

The chain is built from TRBV10-2 and TRBJ1-2; possible D gene TRBD1, 5 bases. V was cut by 7 bases and J by 7 bases, with 13 bases left in between. CDR3 length: 12 residues. Germline lookup yields CDR1 WSHSY and CDR2 SAAADI. The CDR3 DNA follows: TGCGCCAGCAAAAGCGGGACTGGTGGCTACACCTTC. It translates to CASKSGTGGYTF.

The J gene is TRBJ1-5, the V gene TRBV9; a possible D gene is TRBD1 (6 bases). Germline assignment: CDR1 SGDLS and CDR2 YYNGEE. V dropped 4 bases and J dropped 3 bases, with 14 bases sitting between them. CDR3 length: 15 amino acids. The DNA for the CDR3 is TGTGCCAGCAGCAGCTCAGGGGTATCCAATCAGCCCCAGCATTTT. Residues: CASSSSGVSNQPQHF.

V and J are TRBV7-9 and TRBJ2-1, with D perhaps matching TRBD1 (5 bases). The V gene's germline CDR1 is SEHNR and CDR2 FQNEAQ (reference sequence). This CDR3 has 15 amino acids. Trimming shortened V by 1 base and J by 3 bases, and 10 bases separated the two germline ends. CDR3 nucleotide sequence: TGTGCCAGCAGCTTAGAAAGGGGTAGCTACAATGAGCAGTTCTTC. Protein sequence: CASSLERGSYNEQFF. The full variable domain, completed using reference TRBV7-9 and TRBJ2-1, is DTGVSQNPRHKITKRGQNVTFRCDPISEHNRLYWYRQTLGQGPEFLTYFQNEAQLEKSRLLSDRFSAERPKGSFSTLEIQRTEQGDSAMYLCASSLERGSYNEQFFGPGTRLTVL.

The chain combines TRBV7-2 with TRBJ2-1; 7 nucleotides match TRBD2. The junction had 6 bases not matched to a gene; V was cut back by 4 bases and J by 3 bases. Germline V gene data show CDR1 as SGHTA and CDR2 as FQGNSA. This CDR3 is built from 15 residues. The CDR3 spells CASSSPGLHYNEQFF. The DNA for the CDR3 is TGTGCCAGCAGCTCTCCGGGACTACACTACAATGAGCAGTTCTTC.

The V call is TRBV11-2, the J call TRBJ2-2; D remains ambiguous. CDR1 and CDR2 (germline): SGHAT, FQNNGV. The ends were cut back, 7 bases at V and 5 bases at J, with 8 bases in the middle. CDR3 length: 12 amino acids. This CDR3 is CASTLLTGELFF. The CDR3 DNA reads as TGTGCCAGCACCCTCCTTACCGGGGAGCTGTTTTTT.

The J gene is TRBJ2-3, the V gene TRBV6-5; 7 bases line up with TRBD1. The CDR3 loop spans 13 amino acids. Germline CDR1 and CDR2: MNHEY and SVGAGI. V gave up 5 bases and J gave up 2 bases; unmatched junction bases: 1. The CDR3 sequence: CASSGTATDTQYF. The CDR3 nucleotides are TGTGCCAGCAGTGGGACAGCCACAGATACGCAGTATTTT.

The chain combines TRBV5-1 with TRBJ1-2, with TRBD1 matching over 9 bases. V dropped 0 bases and J dropped 8; count of bases not matched to a gene: 5. The CDR3 runs 14 residues. Germline-derived CDR1 and CDR2 are SGHRS and YFSETQ. The CDR3 region has the DNA TGCGCCAGCAGCTTGGACAGGGGGCAAGGAGGCTACACCTTC. Its protein product is CASSLDRGQGGYTF.

The chain links TRBV4-2 to TRBJ1-1; D not certain. Per the germline V gene, CDR1 is LGHNA and CDR2 is YNFKEQ. V gave up 0 bases and J gave up 6 bases, with 8 bases separating them. CDR3 length equals 13 residues. CDR3: CASSQDWAAEAFF. The CDR3 DNA follows: TGTGCCAGCAGCCAAGATTGGGCTGCTGAAGCTTTCTTT.

The rearrangement joins TRBV7-9 to TRBJ2-7; D is perhaps TRBD1 (6 bases). Trimming took off 5 bases at V and 4 bases at J, with 15 bases between the two ends. This CDR3 has 14 residues. Germline V gene sequence: CDR1 SEHNR, CDR2 FQNEAQ (reference sequence). CDR3 region: CASSHPGVSYEQYF. The CDR3 nucleotides are TGTGCCAGCAGCCACCCAGGGGTGAGTTACGAGCAGTACTTC. The full variable domain, completed using reference TRBV7-9 and TRBJ2-7, is DTGVSQNPRHKITKRGQNVTFRCDPISEHNRLYWYRQTLGQGPEFLTYFQNEAQLEKSRLLSDRFSAERPKGSFSTLEIQRTEQGDSAMYLCASSHPGVSYEQYFGPGTRLTVT.

The chain carries TRBV30 and TRBJ2-7, with D uncertain. V was clipped by 2 bases and J by 5 bases, with 10 bases between them. The CDR3 is made up of 12 amino acids. Germline V gene sequence: CDR1 GTSNPN, CDR2 SVGIG (reference sequence). The CDR3 is CAWSFLAHEQYF. The DNA of the CDR3 is TGTGCCTGGAGTTTTTTAGCCCACGAGCAGTACTTC.

This clone was found once. This chain joins TRBV28 and TRBJ2-7; D is uncertain. This CDR3 is built from 13 residues. Germline V gives CDR1 MDHEN, CDR2 SYDVKM. Trimming took off 5 bases at V and 4 bases at J, with 12 bases between the two ends. Written as DNA, the CDR3 is TGTGCCAGCAGTCCCCCAGATCTTTACGAGCAGTACTTC. The encoded protein is CASSPPDLYEQYF.

This rearrangement joins TRBV5-4 to TRBJ1-2; 9 bases fit TRBD1. V dropped 1 base and J dropped 2; count of bases not matched to a gene: 6. This CDR3 has 16 amino acids. CDR1 is SGHNT and CDR2 is YYREEE in the germline V gene (reference sequence). For the CDR3, the DNA is TGTGCCAGCAGCTTGTCCGGGACAGGGCTAAACTATGGCTACACCTTC. Translating it yields CASSLSGTGLNYGYTF.

The rearrangement joins TRBV7-2 to TRBJ2-3, with 11 bases identical to TRBD1. Germline V gene lookup returns CDR1 SGHTA and CDR2 FQGNSA. V shed 4 bases, J shed 4 bases, and the junction held 7 bases outside the gene matches. This CDR3 is built from 16 residues. The CDR3 spells CASSSLPGQGADTQYF. The CDR3 nucleotides are TGTGCCAGCAGCTCATTGCCGGGACAGGGGGCAGATACGCAGTATTTT.

This chain connects TRBV29-1 to TRBJ2-3, with D possibly matching TRBD1 (6 bases). The CDR3 covers 15 residues. Germline V CDR1 and CDR2: SQVTM, ANQGSEA. Trimming stripped 1 base from V and 5 bases from J, with 16 bases between. CDR3 in DNA: TGCAGCGTTGAAGGGGGGCAGGGAAGGGTAGATACGCAGTATTTT. As protein: CSVEGGQGRVDTQYF.

V is TRBV7-8 and J is TRBJ2-3; TRBD2 matches 11 bases. The V and J ends lost 5 bases and 2 bases, in that order; junction bases with no gene match: 6. The CDR3 covers 16 residues. Germline-derived CDR1 and CDR2 are SGHVS and FQNEAQ. This chain's CDR3 is CASSAQTSGITDTQYF. In nucleotides, the CDR3 is TGTGCCAGCAGCGCCCAGACTAGCGGGATCACAGATACGCAGTATTTT. Supplemented by reference TRBV7-8 and TRBJ2-3, the full variable domain reads GAGVSQSPRYKVAKRGQDVALRCDPISGHVSLFWYQQALGQGPEFLTYFQNEAQLDKSGLPSDRFFAERPEGSVSTLKIQRTQQEDSAVYLCASSAQTSGITDTQYFGPGTRLTVL.